This TCR beta chain is drawn from a study of blood T cell repertoires in COVID-19. Study-wide background: Donors in the United States, Italy and Spain gave samples during acute or convalescent COVID-19.

How the authors handled the data: Amplified reference gene primers provided the basis for estimating nucleated cell counts. Assay used: immunoSEQ multiplex PCR; TCRdb lists only in-frame clones, some missing. V and J calls and clone size are copied from that table; D and trimming were computed from the DNA. The sample has 150,000 or so clones; around four fifths are singletons. CDR1 is MNHEY and CDR2 is SVGAGI in the germline V gene. This CDR3 region has 13 residues. Between the trimmed V and J ends, which lost 5 bases and 9 bases, there was a span of 16 bases. Cohorts were based on clinical histories the participants reported.

Sequencing input: PBMCs or T cells enriched from blood (not recorded which). The sequence was collected from a woman aged 50 to 60 who had recovered from COVID-19. V and J are TRBV6-5 and TRBJ1-1; D is ambiguous. The CDR3 bases are TGTGCCAGCAGTAACCTCGGAGGAGAAAAAGCTTTCTTT. Protein: CASSNLGGEKAFF.